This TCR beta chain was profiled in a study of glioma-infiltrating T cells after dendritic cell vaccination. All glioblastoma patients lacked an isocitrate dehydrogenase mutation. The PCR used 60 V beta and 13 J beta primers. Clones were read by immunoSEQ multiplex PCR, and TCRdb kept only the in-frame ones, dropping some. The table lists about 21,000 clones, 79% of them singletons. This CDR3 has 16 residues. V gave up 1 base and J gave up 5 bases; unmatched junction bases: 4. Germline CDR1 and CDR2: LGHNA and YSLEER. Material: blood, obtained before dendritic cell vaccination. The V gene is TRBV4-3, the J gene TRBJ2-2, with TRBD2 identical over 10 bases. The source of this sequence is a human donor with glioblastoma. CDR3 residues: CASSQGASGSTGELFF. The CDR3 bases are TGCGCCAGCAGCCAAGGGGCTAGCGGGAGTACCGGGGAGCTGTTTTTT.